This TCR beta chain was observed in a study of T cell responses to AZD1222 COVID-19 vaccine. Findings of the study overall: White British people made up most donors, females outnumbered males, and clonal diversity was possibly underestimated. Sampling that yielded the repertoires occurred only after the peak T cell response.

TCRdb's table, derived via immunoSEQ multiplex PCR, lists solely in-frame clones and lacks some. The top ten hold 0.95% to 1.5% of the sample, which has under 170,000 clones, less than 95% seen once. V was pared by 3 bases and J by 0 bases, with 5 bases between. The CDR3 has 13 amino acids. Germline CDR1 is LNHDA and CDR2 is SQIVND (reference sequence). The sample holds a few counts of this clone. What it recognizes is unknown. The chain has TRBV19 and TRBJ1-1; D is undetermined. The sequencing here drew on peripheral blood, taken on day 0 of AZD1222 vaccination. The sequence derives from an adult in good health. In DNA, the CDR3 is TGTGCCAGTAGTATTTGGCTGAACACTGAAGCTTTCTTT. This encodes CASSIWLNTEAFF.